Below, 32 T cell receptor beta chains from the same sample are listed, as sequenced in a study of blood T cell repertoires in COVID-19. The table came from immunoSEQ multiplex PCR; TCRdb's copy has only in-frame clones and leaves some out. The profile shows 150,000 to 200,000 clones, about nine tenths of them singletons. Input material: peripheral blood. Receptors were obtained from a young man with COVID-19, enrolled during active disease.

The chain links TRBV24-1 to TRBJ2-2; the match to TRBD2 covers 10 bases. The CDR3 spans 16 residues. Germline loops: CDR1 KGHDR, CDR2 SFDVKD. The V and J ends lost 7 bases and 6 bases, in that order; junction bases with no gene match: 10. CDR3 amino acids: CATSLPSGSISGELFF. CDR3 coding DNA: TGTGCCACCAGCCTCCCTAGCGGGAGTATATCCGGGGAGCTGTTTTTT.

This chain connects TRBV15 to TRBJ2-2; unclear D gene. The CDR3 totals 12 residues. The ends were cut back, 2 bases at V and 5 bases at J, with 3 bases in the middle. Germline V gives CDR1 LNHNV, CDR2 YYDKDF (reference sequence). CDR3 DNA sequence: TGTGCCACCAGCAGACTTACCGGGGAGCTGTTTTTT. Amino acid sequence: CATSRLTGELFF.

J is TRBJ2-2 and V is TRBV10-3; maybe TRBD2 (5 bases). The CDR3 length is 14 residues. CDR1 and CDR2 (germline): ENHRY, SYGVKD. Trimming left V 4 bases short and J 5 bases short, with 11 bases between. CDR3 DNA sequence: TGTGCCATCAGTGGGGGAAGGGAGACCGGGGAGCTGTTTTTT. This gives the protein CAISGGRETGELFF.

This chain connects TRBV19 to TRBJ1-1; no clear D. CDR1 LNHDA and CDR2 SQIVND come from the germline V gene (reference sequence). The CDR3 contains 14 residues. V shed 7 bases and J shed 3 bases, with 15 bases lying between them. CDR3 sequence (DNA): TGTGCCAGTAAAGGAGAGAGGTTAGACACTGAAGCTTTCTTT. Its protein product is CASKGERLDTEAFF.

The chain links TRBV19 to TRBJ1-1; TRBD1 agrees at 8 bases. CDR3 size: 14 residues. Germline CDR1 and CDR2: LNHDA and SQIVND (reference sequence). Trimming at V came to 5 bases and at J to 4 bases, leaving 6 bases not matched to a gene. Here the CDR3 reads CASSAVTGGTEAFF. CDR3 bases: TGTGCCAGTAGTGCCGTTACAGGGGGCACTGAAGCTTTCTTT.

The V and J genes are TRBV5-5 and TRBJ2-2; 12 bases agree with TRBD1. The trim removed 0 bases at V and 6 bases at J, leaving 3 bases unmatched. The length of the CDR3 is 16 residues. Germline V gene lookup returns CDR1 SGHKS and CDR2 YYEKEE (reference sequence). The CDR3 region has the DNA TGTGCCAGCAGCTTGGAAGGGACAGGGGGCTCCGGGGAGCTGTTTTTT. Protein product: CASSLEGTGGSGELFF. The entire variable domain, with the rest obtained from reference TRBV5-5 and TRBJ2-2, is as follows: DAGVTQSPTHLIKTRGQQVTLRCSPISGHKSVSWYQQVLGQGPQFIFQYYEKEERGRGNFPDRFSARQFPNYSSELNVNALLLGDSALYLCASSLEGTGGSGELFFGEGSRLTVL.

V gene TRBV5-4 combines with J gene TRBJ1-3; 7 bases are shared with TRBD1. The CDR3 sequence is 15 residues long. J was trimmed by 4 bases and V by 2 bases; bases with no gene match: 6. The germline V gene has CDR1 SGHNT and CDR2 YYREEE (reference sequence). CDR3 amino acids: CASSLQGLGGNTIYF. In nucleotides, the CDR3 is TGTGCCAGCAGCTTACAGGGGCTTGGGGGAAACACCATATATTTT.

V gene TRBV25-1 combines with J gene TRBJ2-7; TRBD1 matches 8 bases. With 3 bases clipped from V and 3 bases from J, the junction kept 1 base outside the gene matches. The CDR3 consists of 13 residues. Germline assignment: CDR1 MGHDK and CDR2 SYGVNS. As DNA, the CDR3 is TGTGCCAGCAGTGAGACAGGGGTCTACGAGCAGTACTTC. This encodes CASSETGVYEQYF.

The chain couples TRBV7-2 to TRBJ2-7; 9 bases are a match to TRBD1. The CDR3 length is 15 residues. CDR1 is SGHTA and CDR2 is FQGNSA in the germline V gene. The V and J ends lost 4 bases and 4 bases, in that order; junction bases with no gene match: 8. The CDR3 loop reads CASSSSGGTGYEQYF. The CDR3 DNA follows: TGTGCCAGCAGCTCCAGCGGTGGGACAGGGTACGAGCAGTACTTC.

V and J are TRBV18 and TRBJ2-6; D is uncertain. Germline values: CDR1 KGHSH, CDR2 LQKENI. The CDR3 sequence is 18 residues long. Trimming pared 2 bases from V and 0 bases from J, leaving 14 bases between. This chain's CDR3 is CASSPVGILSSGANVLTF. The CDR3 DNA reads as TGTGCCAGCTCACCAGTGGGCATATTGTCCTCTGGGGCCAACGTCCTGACTTTC.

The chain is built from TRBV2 and TRBJ2-3, with 7 positions matching TRBD1. With V trimmed by 9 bases and J by 7 bases, 10 bases remained unmatched. There are 13 residues in the CDR3. Germline V gene sequence: CDR1 SNHLY, CDR2 FYNNEI. The CDR3 reads CASYRDSFYTQYF. The CDR3 nucleotides are TGTGCCAGTTACCGGGACAGTTTTTATACGCAGTATTTT.

The CDR3 loop is CASRKGSYEQYF. In nucleotides, the CDR3 is TGTGCCAGCAGGAAGGGGTCCTACGAGCAGTACTTC. The genes are TRBV6-5 and TRBJ2-7; possibly TRBD1 for D (5 bases). The CDR3 consists of 12 residues. V was cut by 6 bases and J by 1 base, with 7 bases left in between. The germline V gene encodes CDR1 MNHEY and CDR2 SVGAGI.

The chain uses TRBV6-1 and TRBJ2-7; TRBD1 matches at 9 bases. Germline lookup yields CDR1 MNHNS and CDR2 SASEGT. The trim removed 3 bases at V and 2 bases at J, leaving 17 bases unmatched. CDR3 size: 19 residues. The CDR3 loop reads CASSEVTGGFEGRTYEQYF. As DNA, the CDR3 is TGTGCCAGCAGTGAGGTAACAGGGGGCTTTGAAGGCAGAACCTACGAGCAGTACTTC.

The chain uses TRBV24-1 and TRBJ2-2; 9 bases are a match to TRBD1. The J segment lost 0 bases and the V segment lost 3 bases, leaving 4 bases of the junction unmatched. CDR1 and CDR2 (germline): KGHDR, SFDVKD. The CDR3 has 17 amino acids. The CDR3 DNA follows: TGTGCCACCAGTGATCCAAGGGACAGGGCGAACACCGGGGAGCTGTTTTTT. Its protein product is CATSDPRDRANTGELFF.

The chain couples TRBV6-2 or TRBV6-3 to TRBJ1-6, with TRBD1 identical over 8 bases. Germline V CDR1 and CDR2: MNHEY, SVGEGT. The CDR3 is 15 amino acids. After removal of 6 bases from V and 7 bases from J, the junction contained 8 bases not matched to a gene. The CDR3 bases are TGTGCCAGCAGACCTTTGGACAGGGAAAATTCACCCCTCCACTTT. It specifies CASRPLDRENSPLHF.

The V gene is TRBV5-6, the J gene TRBJ1-2; the D is unclear. The CDR3 totals 12 residues. V gave up 1 base and J gave up 8 bases, with 9 bases separating them. Germline loops: CDR1 SGHDT, CDR2 YYEEEE. For the CDR3, the DNA is TGTGCCAGCAGCTTGATCAGTAGCGGCTACACCTTC. This translates into CASSLISSGYTF.

This CDR3 reads CASSLAGVEETQYF. The CDR3 bases are TGCGCCAGCAGCTTAGCAGGGGTTGAAGAGACCCAGTACTTC. The J gene is TRBJ2-5, the V gene TRBV5-1, with D tentatively TRBD1 (6 bases). This CDR3 has 14 residues. The germline V and J ends were trimmed by 2 bases and 3 bases, with 11 bases remaining between them. CDR1 and CDR2 (germline): SGHRS, YFSETQ. Looking up the rest from reference TRBV5-1 and TRBJ2-5 gives the full variable domain: KAGVTQTPRYLIKTRGQQVTLSCSPISGHRSVSWYQQTPGQGLQFLFEYFSETQRNKGNFPGRFSGRQFSNSRSEMNVSTLELGDSALYLCASSLAGVEETQYFGPGTRLLVL.

This sequence joins TRBV19 and TRBJ1-2; the D is unclear. The CDR3 has 13 residues. The germline CDR1 and CDR2 sequences are LNHDA and SQIVND (reference sequence). Trimming stripped 7 bases from V and 13 bases from J, with 22 bases between. CDR3 in amino acids: CASTPIRGRAITF. The CDR3 region has the DNA TGTGCCAGTACCCCAATTCGCGGGAGGGCTATCACCTTC.

In its sample, this clone was seen a few times. The CDR3 DNA is TGTGCCAGCAGCCCACAGGGCCAGGTCTCCTACGAGCAGTACTTC. Its protein product is CASSPQGQVSYEQYF. This rearrangement joins TRBV7-8 to TRBJ2-7, with TRBD1 as a possible D gene (6 bases). This CDR3 has 15 amino acids. Germline CDR1 SGHVS, CDR2 FQNEAQ. V lost 5 bases to trimming and J lost 0 bases, with 14 bases between them.

The chain has TRBV27 and TRBJ1-2; the match to TRBD1 covers 8 bases. The CDR3 sequence is 16 residues long. Germline CDR1 and CDR2: MNHEY and SMNVEV (reference sequence). Trimming cost V 3 bases and J 4 bases; bases outside gene matches: 10. CDR3 bases: TGTGCCAGCAGTTTTCTGTGGACAGGGCTTGGCTATGGCTACACCTTC. Amino acid sequence: CASSFLWTGLGYGYTF.

This clone was picked up a small number of times. The chain joins TRBV6-5 to TRBJ1-6, with a tentative D call TRBD1 (5 bases). The CDR3 consists of 15 residues. V was clipped by 1 base and J by 5 bases, with 9 bases between them. The germline gives CDR1 MNHEY, CDR2 SVGAGI. The CDR3 DNA reads TGTGCCAGCAGTTACTTCGGCAGGGATAATTCACCCCTCCACTTT. This codes for CASSYFGRDNSPLHF.

This chain uses TRBV9 with TRBJ2-7, with 10 nucleotides matching TRBD1. The CDR3 extends over 14 amino acids. Germline V gene sequence: CDR1 SGDLS, CDR2 YYNGEE. J gave up 6 bases and V 7 bases, and 10 bases lay outside the gene matches. The CDR3 protein is CASGAGGQGSEQYF. CDR3 DNA: TGTGCCAGCGGGGCCGGGGGACAGGGGTCCGAGCAGTACTTC.

This clone was observed once. This chain links TRBV27 with TRBJ2-1; D is unresolved. The CDR3 consists of 8 residues. Germline-derived CDR1 and CDR2 are MNHEY and SMNVEV (reference sequence). Trimming removed 7 bases from V and 13 bases from J, with 5 bases in between. DNA for the CDR3: TGTGCCAGCACCTTTCAGTTCTTC. This codes for CASTFQFF.

The chain uses TRBV2 and TRBJ1-3, with 8 bases aligning to TRBD1. CDR1 SNHLY and CDR2 FYNNEI come from the germline V gene. V dropped 8 bases and J dropped 4; count of bases not matched to a gene: 7. CDR3 length equals 14 residues. The CDR3 is CASWDRILGNTIYF. In DNA form, the CDR3 reads TGTGCCAGCTGGGACAGGATCTTGGGAAACACCATATATTTT.

In this sample, this clone turned up once. This sequence joins TRBV27 and TRBJ2-7; 8 bases fit TRBD2. The junction had 4 bases not matched to a gene; V was cut back by 2 bases and J by 4 bases. Germline CDR1 is MNHEY and CDR2 is SMNVEV (reference sequence). This CDR3 has 14 residues. CDR3 nucleotides: TGTGCCAGCAGTTTAAGAGCGGGAGTTTACGAGCAGTACTTC. Its translation is CASSLRAGVYEQYF.

The V gene is TRBV14, the J gene TRBJ2-5; the match to TRBD1 covers 7 bases. The V segment lost 5 bases and the J segment 1 base; nucleotides outside the gene matches: 4. The CDR3 loop spans 14 amino acids. CDR1 and CDR2 (germline): SGHDN, FVKESK. CDR3 nucleotides: TGTGCCAGCAGCGACCGACAGGGCCAAGAGACCCAGTACTTC. Protein sequence: CASSDRQGQETQYF.

The chain recombines TRBV5-1 with TRBJ2-2, with TRBD2 identical over 11 bases. The length of the CDR3 is 17 residues. V lost 1 base, J lost 0 bases, and 2 bases stayed unmatched. CDR1 is SGHRS, CDR2 YFSETQ, per germline. The CDR3 region has the DNA TGCGCCAGCAGCTTGACTAGCGGGAGCCCGAACACCGGGGAGCTGTTTTTT. Amino acid sequence: CASSLTSGSPNTGELFF.

V gene TRBV28 combines with J gene TRBJ2-7; D gene uncertain. The CDR3 runs to 12 residues. Germline CDR1 and CDR2: MDHEN and SYDVKM. V shed 6 bases and J shed 5 bases, with 11 bases lying between them. The CDR3, as DNA: TGTGCCAGCAGCTTCCTGAGGAACGAGCAGTACTTC. This codes for CASSFLRNEQYF. The full variable domain, with the rest looked up from reference TRBV28 and TRBJ2-7, is DVKVTQSSRYLVKRTGEKVFLECVQDMDHENMFWYRQDPGLGLRLIYFSYDVKMKEKGDIPEGYSVSREKKERFSLILESASTNQTSMYLCASSFLRNEQYFGPGTRLTVT.

This chain uses TRBV5-1 with TRBJ2-1, with 13 bases aligning to TRBD2. This CDR3 is 16 amino acids long. Germline V gene sequence: CDR1 SGHRS, CDR2 YFSETQ. V was pared by 3 bases and J by 10 bases, with 10 bases of the junction left unmatched. The CDR3 coding sequence is TGCGCCAGCAGCTCGGGACTAGCGGGATTAGGATTCGAGCAGTTCTTC. Translating gives CASSSGLAGLGFEQFF.

The rearrangement links TRBV7-9 to TRBJ1-1; 8 bases agree with TRBD1. The germline V gene encodes CDR1 SEHNR and CDR2 FQNEAQ (reference sequence). The CDR3 is 12 amino acids. V dropped 5 bases and J dropped 8; count of bases not matched to a gene: 4. CDR3 protein: CASSRGDREAFF. CDR3 DNA: TGTGCCAGCAGCCGAGGGGACAGGGAAGCTTTCTTT.

The chain recombines TRBV2 with TRBJ2-1, with D possibly matching TRBD1 (6 bases). Trimming left V 3 bases short and J 3 bases short, with 18 bases between. From germline, CDR1 is SNHLY and CDR2 FYNNEI. The CDR3 consists of 17 residues. The CDR3 nucleotides are TGTGCCAGCAGTGAGGCAGGGGAAGAATACTACTACAATGAGCAGTTCTTC. As protein: CASSEAGEEYYYNEQFF.

The chain is built from TRBV18 and TRBJ1-2, with TRBD1 matching over 8 bases. The trim removed 1 base at V and 4 bases at J, leaving 2 bases unmatched. CDR3 length: 14 amino acids. In germline, CDR1 is KGHSH, CDR2 LQKENI. The CDR3 DNA reads TGTGCCAGCTCACCACAGGACAGGGTCTATGGCTACACCTTC. Its protein is CASSPQDRVYGYTF. The entire variable domain, with the rest obtained from reference TRBV18 and TRBJ1-2, is as follows: NAGVMQNPRHLVRRRGQEARLRCSPMKGHSHVYWYRQLPEEGLKFMVYLQKENIIDESGMPKERFSAEFPKEGPSILRIQQVVRGDSAAYFCASSPQDRVYGYTFGSGTRLTVV.